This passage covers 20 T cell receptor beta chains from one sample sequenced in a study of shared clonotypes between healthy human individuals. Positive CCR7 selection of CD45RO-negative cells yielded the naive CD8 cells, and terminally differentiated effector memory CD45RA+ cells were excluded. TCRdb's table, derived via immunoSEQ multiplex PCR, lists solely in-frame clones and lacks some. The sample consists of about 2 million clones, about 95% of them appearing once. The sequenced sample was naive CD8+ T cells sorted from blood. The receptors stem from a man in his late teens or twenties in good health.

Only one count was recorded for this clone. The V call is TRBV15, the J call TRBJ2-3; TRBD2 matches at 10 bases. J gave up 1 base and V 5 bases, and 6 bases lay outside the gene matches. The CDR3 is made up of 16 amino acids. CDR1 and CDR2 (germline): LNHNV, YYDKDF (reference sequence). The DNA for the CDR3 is TGTGCCACCAGCGGGAGTACTAGCGGGGGCACAGATACGCAGTATTTT. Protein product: CATSGSTSGGTDTQYF.

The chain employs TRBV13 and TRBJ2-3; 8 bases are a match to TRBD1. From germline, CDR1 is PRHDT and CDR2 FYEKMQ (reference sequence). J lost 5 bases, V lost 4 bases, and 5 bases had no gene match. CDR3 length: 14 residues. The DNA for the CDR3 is TGTGCCAGCAGCTATGGACAGGGTCAAGATACGCAGTATTTT. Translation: CASSYGQGQDTQYF.

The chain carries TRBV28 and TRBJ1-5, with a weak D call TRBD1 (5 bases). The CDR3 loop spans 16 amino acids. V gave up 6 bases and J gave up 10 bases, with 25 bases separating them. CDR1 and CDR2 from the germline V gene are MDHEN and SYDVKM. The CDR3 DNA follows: TGTGCCAGCAGCGGAGAGGCCGGGACGACTAATTATCCCCAGCATTTT. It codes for CASSGEAGTTNYPQHF.

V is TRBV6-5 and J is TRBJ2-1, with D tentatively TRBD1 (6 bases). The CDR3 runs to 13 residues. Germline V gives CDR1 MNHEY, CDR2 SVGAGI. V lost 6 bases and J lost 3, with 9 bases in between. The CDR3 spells CASRMDSYNEQFF. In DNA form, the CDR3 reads TGTGCCAGCAGGATGGACAGCTACAATGAGCAGTTCTTC.

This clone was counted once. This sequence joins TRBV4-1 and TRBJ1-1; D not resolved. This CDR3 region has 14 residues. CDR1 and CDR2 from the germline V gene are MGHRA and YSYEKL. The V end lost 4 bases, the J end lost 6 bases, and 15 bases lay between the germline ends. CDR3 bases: TGCGCCAGCAGCCTGGAACAACGGCCCCCTGAAGCTTTCTTT. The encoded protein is CASSLEQRPPEAFF.

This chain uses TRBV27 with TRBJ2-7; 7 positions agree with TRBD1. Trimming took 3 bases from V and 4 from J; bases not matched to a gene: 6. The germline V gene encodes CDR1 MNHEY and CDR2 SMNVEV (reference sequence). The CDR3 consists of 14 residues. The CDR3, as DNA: TGTGCCAGCAGTTTGACAGGGCAGGGGTACGAGCAGTACTTC. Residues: CASSLTGQGYEQYF.

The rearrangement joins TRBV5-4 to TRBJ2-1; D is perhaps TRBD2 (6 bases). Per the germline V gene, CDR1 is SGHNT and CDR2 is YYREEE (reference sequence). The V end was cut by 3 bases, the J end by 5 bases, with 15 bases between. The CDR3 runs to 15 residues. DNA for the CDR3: TGTGCCAGCAGCTGGATTAGCGGAGAGGACAATGAGCAGTTCTTC. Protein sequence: CASSWISGEDNEQFF.

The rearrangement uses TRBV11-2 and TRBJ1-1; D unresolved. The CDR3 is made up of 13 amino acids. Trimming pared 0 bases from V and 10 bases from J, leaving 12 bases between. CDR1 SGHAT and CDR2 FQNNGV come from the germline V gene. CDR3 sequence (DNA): TGTGCCAGCAGCTTAGACCGGGATCACCCAGCTTTCTTT. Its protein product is CASSLDRDHPAFF.

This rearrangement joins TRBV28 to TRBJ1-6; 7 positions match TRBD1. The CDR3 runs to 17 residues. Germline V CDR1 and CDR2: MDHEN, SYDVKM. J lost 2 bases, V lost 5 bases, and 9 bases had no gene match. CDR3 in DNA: TGTGCCAGCAGTCTCTCCGGGACAGAGACCTATAATTCACCCCTCCACTTT. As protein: CASSLSGTETYNSPLHF.

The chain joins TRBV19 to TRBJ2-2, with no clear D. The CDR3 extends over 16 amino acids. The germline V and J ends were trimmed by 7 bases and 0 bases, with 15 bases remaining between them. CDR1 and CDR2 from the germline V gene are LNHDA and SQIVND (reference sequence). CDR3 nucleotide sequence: TGTGCCAGTACCTTTATCTACAGCGCGAACACCGGGGAGCTGTTTTTT. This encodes CASTFIYSANTGELFF.

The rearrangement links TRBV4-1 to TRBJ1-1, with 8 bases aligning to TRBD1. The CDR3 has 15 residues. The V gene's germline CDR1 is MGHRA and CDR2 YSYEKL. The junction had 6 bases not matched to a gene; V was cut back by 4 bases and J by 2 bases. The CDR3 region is CASSPRQGTNTEAFF. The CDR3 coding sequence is TGCGCCAGCAGCCCAAGACAGGGGACAAACACTGAAGCTTTCTTT.

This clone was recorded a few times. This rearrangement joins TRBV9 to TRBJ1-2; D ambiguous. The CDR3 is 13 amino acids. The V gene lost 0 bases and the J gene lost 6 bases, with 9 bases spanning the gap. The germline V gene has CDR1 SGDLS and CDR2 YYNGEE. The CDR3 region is CASSVGGSNGYTF. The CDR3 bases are TGTGCCAGCAGCGTAGGAGGGAGTAATGGCTACACCTTC. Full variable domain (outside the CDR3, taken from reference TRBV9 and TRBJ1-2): DSGVTQTPKHLITATGQRVTLRCSPRSGDLSVYWYQQSLDQGLQFLIQYYNGEERAKGNILERFSAQQFPDLHSELNLSSLELGDSALYFCASSVGGSNGYTFGSGTRLTVV.

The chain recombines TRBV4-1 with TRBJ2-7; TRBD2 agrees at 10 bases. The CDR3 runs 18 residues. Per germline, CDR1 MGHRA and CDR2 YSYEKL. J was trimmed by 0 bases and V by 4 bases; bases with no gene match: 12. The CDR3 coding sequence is TGCGCCAGCAGCCTACCGACTGAGCGGGAGGGAAGCTCCTACGAGCAGTACTTC. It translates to CASSLPTEREGSSYEQYF.

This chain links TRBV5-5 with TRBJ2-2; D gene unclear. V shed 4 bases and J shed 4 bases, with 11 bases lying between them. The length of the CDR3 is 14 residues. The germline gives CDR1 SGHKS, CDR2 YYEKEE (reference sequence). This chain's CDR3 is CASSVSRSTGELFF. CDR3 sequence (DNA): TGTGCCAGCAGCGTTAGCAGGTCCACCGGGGAGCTGTTTTTT.

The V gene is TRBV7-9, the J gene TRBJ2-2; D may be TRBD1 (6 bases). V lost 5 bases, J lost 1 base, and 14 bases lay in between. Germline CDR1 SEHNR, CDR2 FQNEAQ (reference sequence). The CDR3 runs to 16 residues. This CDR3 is CASSSNRDKNTGELFF. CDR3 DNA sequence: TGTGCCAGCAGCAGCAACCGGGACAAGAACACCGGGGAGCTGTTTTTT.

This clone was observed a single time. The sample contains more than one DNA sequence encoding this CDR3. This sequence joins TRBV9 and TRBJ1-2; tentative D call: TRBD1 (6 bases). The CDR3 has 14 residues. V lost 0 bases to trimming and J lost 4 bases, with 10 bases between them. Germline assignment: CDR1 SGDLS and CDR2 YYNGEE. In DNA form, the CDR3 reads TGTGCCAGCAGCGTAGGGGGGGCCGGCTATGGCTACACCTTC. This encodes CASSVGGAGYGYTF.

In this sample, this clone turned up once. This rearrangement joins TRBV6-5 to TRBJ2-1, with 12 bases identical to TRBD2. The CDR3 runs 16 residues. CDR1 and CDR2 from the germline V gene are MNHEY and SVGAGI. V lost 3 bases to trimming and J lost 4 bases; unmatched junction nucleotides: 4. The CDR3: CASSYVGLAGYNEQFF. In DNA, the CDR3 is TGTGCCAGCAGTTATGTCGGACTAGCGGGATACAATGAGCAGTTCTTC.

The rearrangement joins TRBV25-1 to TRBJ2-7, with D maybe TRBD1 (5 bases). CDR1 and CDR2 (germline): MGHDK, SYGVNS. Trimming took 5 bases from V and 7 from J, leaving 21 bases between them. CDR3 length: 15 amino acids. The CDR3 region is CASSPYREGAREQYF. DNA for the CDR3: TGTGCCAGCAGTCCATATAGAGAAGGGGCGCGGGAGCAGTACTTC.

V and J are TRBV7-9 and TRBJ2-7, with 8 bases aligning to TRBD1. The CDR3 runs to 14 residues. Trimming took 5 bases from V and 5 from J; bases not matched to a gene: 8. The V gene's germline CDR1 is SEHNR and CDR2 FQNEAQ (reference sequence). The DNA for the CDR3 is TGTGCCAGCAGCCTAGGACAGGGAGTTAACGAGCAGTACTTC. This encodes CASSLGQGVNEQYF.

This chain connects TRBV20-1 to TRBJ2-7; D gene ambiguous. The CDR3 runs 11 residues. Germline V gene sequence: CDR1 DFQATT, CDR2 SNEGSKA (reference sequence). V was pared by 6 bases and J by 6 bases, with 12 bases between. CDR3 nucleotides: TGCAGTGCCCCCTGGGGTTCCGAGCAGTACTTC. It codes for CSAPWGSEQYF.